The source of this T cell receptor beta chain is a study of early T cells in non-severe SARS-CoV-2 infection. About the research overall: It was bulk RNA from unsorted whole blood that was sequenced, and the chains were unpaired.

Study conclusions and caveats: The matching step, a VDJdb search, favored anti-spike CD8 responses and missed private and CD4 specificities.

Ten or more counts support this clonotype. No antigen is known for it. Attachment of unique molecular identifiers was made to individual cDNA molecules. TCRdb passed the 5' RACE reads through MiXCR, listing each CDR3 protein once. Of about 83,000 distinct CDR3 sequences listed, over 9.5% were seen once; the top ten hold over 7%. V gave up 0 bases and J gave up 1 base; unmatched junction bases: 3. CDR3 length equals 18 residues. The germline V gene has CDR1 MNHNS and CDR2 SASEGT. The sequence was obtained from an adult who was a healthcare worker with PCR-confirmed SARS-CoV-2 infection or an uninfected control (not recorded which). The chain has TRBV6-1 and TRBJ2-6; TRBD2 aligns across 10 bases. Sequencing used whole blood, obtained at baseline. The chain's CDR3 is CASSEALAGESGANVLTF. The CDR3 nucleotides read TGTGCCAGCAGTGAAGCCCTAGCGGGAGAATCTGGGGCCAACGTCCTGACTTTC.